This T cell receptor (beta chain) was obtained from a study of T cells in Graves' hyperthyroidism and ophthalmopathy. The study's findings and limits: A 13 V-J model separated ophthalmopathy from stable hyperthyroidism.

Template material for amplifying TCR beta CDR3 regions consisted of RNA transcripts. First-round RT-PCR targeting the TCR CDR3 was performed with the HTBI primer set. Using its own MiXCR run on the multiplex PCR reads, TCRdb lists one record per CDR3 protein. The sample lists roughly 840,000 distinct CDR3 sequences; about 38% were seen once. Stable Graves' hyperthyroidism denoted no ophthalmopathy progression over 18 months. Criteria for exclusion of patients were uncontrolled infection, other autoimmune disease, pregnancy or lactation. Diagnostic decisions used clinical symptoms, serum thyroxine and TRAb, thyroid ultrasound and orbital computed tomography. The germline V gene has CDR1 SGHTA and CDR2 FQGNSA. The CDR3 length is 14 residues. On this clonotype: What it binds is unknown. One base away lies a much larger clone, so this may be a sequencing read error.

Sequences were obtained from blood. The chain uses TRBV7-2 and TRBJ1-1; possible D gene TRBD1, 5 bases. The TCR sequence derives from a young man with Graves' hyperthyroidism. The CDR3 nucleotides read TGTGCCAGCAGCCCTAGTCAGGGCGGCACTAAAGCTTTCTTT. This translates into CASSPSQGGTKAFF.